The 23 T cell receptor beta chains below were found in one sample sequenced in a study of technical replicates of blood from a handful of donors. Libraries were prepared by immunoSEQ multiplex PCR; TCRdb keeps only in-frame clonotypes and omits some of them. The table shows about 75,000 clones, with 91% occurring only once. Material for sequencing was T cells isolated from PBMCs. These receptor sequences come from a human donor in good health. Some clones in this sample may be carry-over from other donors' samples.

V usage is TRBV5-1 and J usage is TRBJ2-5; 8 bases fit TRBD2. V lost 0 bases and J lost 1; bases outside the gene matches: 5. Germline CDR1 reads SGHRS; CDR2 reads YFSETQ. The CDR3 totals 16 residues. The CDR3 loop is CASSLASSGPQETQYF. In DNA form, the CDR3 reads TGCGCCAGCAGCTTGGCGTCTAGCGGGCCCCAAGAGACCCAGTACTTC.

This clone was recorded a few times. V usage is TRBV7-6 and J usage is TRBJ2-1, with no clear D. V lost 5 bases, J lost 6 bases, and 11 bases lay in between. This CDR3 contains 13 residues. Germline CDR1 and CDR2: SGHVS and FNYEAQ. Here the CDR3 DNA reads TGTGCCAGCAGCCTCCTAGTCCTCAATGAGCAGTTCTTC. Protein product: CASSLLVLNEQFF.

The chain joins TRBV14 to TRBJ2-3; D possibly corresponds to TRBD2 (5 bases). This CDR3 has 13 residues. Germline CDR1 reads SGHDN; CDR2 reads FVKESK. The ends were cut back, 7 bases at V and 4 bases at J, with 12 bases in the middle. The CDR3 DNA sequence: TGTGCCAGCAACCGAGGGCCCGCAGATACGCAGTATTTT. This sequence encodes CASNRGPADTQYF.

This chain connects TRBV28 to TRBJ2-7; the D is unclear. V lost 3 bases, J lost 3 bases, and 12 bases lay in between. The germline V gene has CDR1 MDHEN and CDR2 SYDVKM. The CDR3 contains 14 residues. The CDR3 reads CASSFRRLGYEQYF. The CDR3 DNA sequence: TGTGCCAGCAGTTTCCGACGCCTAGGCTACGAGCAGTACTTC.

The V call is TRBV7-6, the J call TRBJ2-7; 7 nucleotides match TRBD1. In germline, CDR1 is SGHVS, CDR2 FNYEAQ. After removal of 5 bases from V and 3 bases from J, the junction contained 7 bases not matched to a gene. The CDR3 is 14 amino acids. In DNA, the CDR3 is TGTGCCAGCAGCCAACCGGGACAGAGCTACGAGCAGTACTTC. The encoded protein is CASSQPGQSYEQYF.

This clone was detected once. The chain recombines TRBV30 with TRBJ1-2; perhaps TRBD1 as D (5 bases). The CDR3 contains 13 residues. Per the germline V gene, CDR1 is GTSNPN and CDR2 is SVGIG (reference sequence). Trimming shortened V by 2 bases and J by 7 bases, and 14 bases separated the two germline ends. The CDR3 DNA reads as TGTGCCTGGAGTAGACAGACCACCTCTGGCTACACCTTC. Translation: CAWSRQTTSGYTF.

The gene calls are TRBV4-1 and TRBJ2-7; 8 bases line up with TRBD2. The CDR3 sequence is 14 residues long. Germline trimming cut 4 bases from V and 7 bases from J; bases unmatched to any gene: 9. The germline gives CDR1 MGHRA, CDR2 YSYEKL. CDR3 in amino acids: CASSPQAGEGEQYF. CDR3 bases: TGCGCCAGCAGCCCACAAGCGGGAGAGGGTGAGCAGTACTTC.

The V and J genes are TRBV4-2 and TRBJ2-7, with 7 bases that match TRBD2. CDR3 length equals 16 residues. The germline gives CDR1 LGHNA, CDR2 YNFKEQ. V shed 4 bases, J shed 4 bases, and the junction held 13 bases outside the gene matches. The CDR3 is CASSPRGEGGLYEQYF. The CDR3 DNA reads TGTGCCAGCAGCCCTCGGGGGGAGGGTGGTTTATACGAGCAGTACTTC.

The rearrangement uses TRBV6-5 and TRBJ1-4; 8 nucleotides match TRBD1. The germline gives CDR1 MNHEY, CDR2 SVGAGI. The CDR3 spans 13 residues. The ends lost 6 bases at V and 7 bases at J; junction bases unmatched: 4. Written as DNA, the CDR3 is TGTGCCAGCAGGGACAGGGTCCGTGAAAAACTGTTTTTT. This gives the protein CASRDRVREKLFF.

The chain carries TRBV6-6 and TRBJ1-2; a possible D gene is TRBD1 (5 bases). Germline CDR1 MNHNY, CDR2 SVGAGI (reference sequence). This CDR3 region has 13 residues. Trimming stripped 2 bases from V and 5 bases from J, with 9 bases between. The CDR3 DNA reads TGTGCCAGCAGTTACGGGGGGGGATATGGCTACACCTTC. It specifies CASSYGGGYGYTF.

The V and J genes are TRBV10-2 and TRBJ1-3; D is ambiguous. The CDR3 sequence is 14 residues long. The germline V gene encodes CDR1 WSHSY and CDR2 SAAADI. V shed 3 bases and J shed 4 bases, with 10 bases lying between them. CDR3 amino acids: CASSDSWSGNTIYF. CDR3 nucleotide sequence: TGCGCCAGCAGTGATAGTTGGTCCGGAAACACCATATATTTT.

This clone was recorded only once. This chain joins TRBV27 and TRBJ2-1; D unclear. CDR1 is MNHEY, CDR2 SMNVEV, per germline (reference sequence). The CDR3 extends over 13 amino acids. Trimming shortened V by 6 bases and J by 5 bases, and 11 bases separated the two germline ends. CDR3 nucleotides: TGTGCCAGCAGACAGAACGACCACAATGAGCAGTTCTTC. It codes for CASRQNDHNEQFF.

This chain links TRBV6-1 with TRBJ1-1; D unresolved. Trimming pared 7 bases from V and 7 bases from J, leaving 16 bases between. Germline CDR1 is MNHNS and CDR2 is SASEGT. CDR3 length: 13 residues. Here the CDR3 reads CASIVLWAREAFF. As DNA, the CDR3 is TGTGCCAGCATCGTCCTCTGGGCCCGTGAAGCTTTCTTT.

The J gene is TRBJ1-1, the V gene TRBV20-1; D uncertain. Germline CDR1 DFQATT, CDR2 SNEGSKA (reference sequence). The V gene lost 3 bases and the J gene lost 6 bases, with 8 bases spanning the gap. The CDR3 is 11 residues long. CDR3 in amino acids: CSAREVPEAFF. CDR3 coding DNA: TGCAGTGCTAGGGAGGTTCCTGAAGCTTTCTTT.

CDR3 protein: CASSLDGEAYEQYF. Here the CDR3 DNA reads TGCGCCAGCAGCTTGGACGGTGAGGCCTACGAGCAGTACTTC. The J gene is TRBJ2-7, the V gene TRBV5-1; no firm D call. This CDR3 has 14 amino acids. V was trimmed by 0 bases and J by 2 bases, leaving 9 bases between them. The germline CDR1 and CDR2 sequences are SGHRS and YFSETQ.

The V and J genes are TRBV6-5 and TRBJ2-7; possible D gene TRBD2, 6 bases. The CDR3 extends over 13 amino acids. CDR1 and CDR2 (germline): MNHEY, SVGAGI. Deletions cut 10 bases from V and 2 bases from J, with 15 bases between. CDR3 DNA sequence: TGTGCCACCCCCGGGGAGGCAACCTACGAGCAGTACTTC. Translation: CATPGEATYEQYF.

This clone was detected once. The chain carries TRBV7-6 and TRBJ2-7; 8 bases are a match to TRBD1. This CDR3 comprises 17 residues. After removal of 4 bases from V and 3 bases from J, the junction contained 14 bases not matched to a gene. Germline V gene lookup returns CDR1 SGHVS and CDR2 FNYEAQ. The CDR3 loop is CASSSPWTGTNHYEQYF. The CDR3 bases are TGTGCCAGCAGCTCTCCCTGGACAGGGACAAACCACTACGAGCAGTACTTC.

The chain links TRBV10-3 to TRBJ1-2, with D possibly being TRBD1 (5 bases). Per the germline V gene, CDR1 is ENHRY and CDR2 is SYGVKD. Trimming took off 9 bases at V and 3 bases at J, with 20 bases between the two ends. This CDR3 spans 15 amino acids. The CDR3 region is CAMTDLDRPDYGYTF. In DNA, the CDR3 is TGTGCCATGACGGACCTCGACAGACCGGACTATGGCTACACCTTC.

This chain uses TRBV2 with TRBJ2-7; TRBD2 might be the D (7 bases). Germline CDR1 SNHLY, CDR2 FYNNEI. The length of the CDR3 is 14 residues. The germline V and J ends were trimmed by 7 bases and 4 bases, with 17 bases remaining between them. In DNA form, the CDR3 reads TGTGCCAGCACGAGATGGGGGGGGCCGTACGAGCAGTACTTC. Residues: CASTRWGGPYEQYF.

In nucleotides, the CDR3 is TGTGCCAGCAGTGGGCCCTTAGCGGCTAGCACAGATACGCAGTATTTT. Residues: CASSGPLAASTDTQYF. This chain connects TRBV25-1 to TRBJ2-3; perhaps TRBD2 as D (6 bases). Germline V gives CDR1 MGHDK, CDR2 SYGVNS. This CDR3 region has 16 residues. Trimming shortened V by 4 bases and J by 0 bases, and 14 bases separated the two germline ends.

The chain recombines TRBV28 with TRBJ1-1, with 9 bases that match TRBD1. V lost 5 bases to trimming and J lost 2 bases; unmatched junction nucleotides: 6. CDR3 length: 15 amino acids. Germline V lookup: CDR1 MDHEN, CDR2 SYDVKM. The CDR3 protein is CASSPPDRGNTEAFF. In DNA, the CDR3 is TGTGCCAGCAGTCCACCGGACAGGGGAAACACTGAAGCTTTCTTT.

The chain recombines TRBV4-1 with TRBJ2-2; 8 nucleotides line up with TRBD2. The germline CDR1 and CDR2 sequences are MGHRA and YSYEKL. After removal of 8 bases from V and 6 bases from J, the junction contained 5 bases not matched to a gene. This CDR3 is 13 amino acids long. The CDR3 DNA is TGCGCCAGCGGGACTAGGTTTCCCGGGGAGCTGTTTTTT. This encodes CASGTRFPGELFF.

J is TRBJ1-4 and V is TRBV6-5; the D gene is possibly TRBD1 (6 bases). CDR3 size: 16 residues. V shed 3 bases and J shed 1 base, with 12 bases lying between them. Germline CDR1 and CDR2: MNHEY and SVGAGI. CDR3: CASSYGGRVTNEKLFF. The CDR3 DNA is TGTGCCAGCAGTTATGGGGGCAGGGTAACTAATGAAAAACTGTTTTTT.